These T cell receptor beta chains were read from a single sample in a study of regulatory dendritic cells for organ transplantation. Sequencing was performed with immunoSEQ multiplex PCR; in TCRdb, only in-frame clones are kept and a portion is missing. The sample includes 9,500 to 15,000 clones, around 62% of them seen just once. Antigen specificity for these receptors is unknown. Sequencing was performed on naive CD8+ T cells from blood cultured with dendritic cells. These receptor sequences come from a human donor in good health. CDR3s include the opening cysteine and the closing phenylalanine or tryptophan. D genes are given only for firm matches. For some rows the clone size is stated as once, few or many, or as a class when expanded; others skip it.

v_gene	j_gene	d_gene	abundance	CDR3nt	CDR3aa
TRBV4-2	TRBJ1-1	.	.	TGTGCCAGCAGCCAAGGGGAGACTGAAGCTTTCTTT	CASSQGETEAFF
TRBV15	TRBJ2-7	.	.	TGTGCCACCAGCAGACACCCAGGGAATACCCCCTACGAGCAGTACTTC	CATSRHPGNTPYEQYF
TRBV15	TRBJ2-7	TRBD2	.	TGTGCCACCAGCAGTACGGGGGGCGAGCAGTACTTC	CATSSTGGEQYF
TRBV5-1	TRBJ2-7	.	few	TGCGCCAGCAGCTTTACAGGGCCCGAGCAGTACTTC	CASSFTGPEQYF
TRBV4-2	TRBJ2-7	.	.	TGTGCCAGCAGCCAAGAAGTTGCGATCCCGAGTCGCTCCTACGAGCAGTACTTC	CASSQEVAIPSRSYEQYF
TRBV28	TRBJ2-1	.	few	TGTGCCAGCAGTGCGGACAGATACAATGAGCAGTTCTTC	CASSADRYNEQFF
TRBV11-2	TRBJ2-1	TRBD2	few	TGTGCCAGCAGCCCTGGCGGGGGGGCCTGGGATGAGCAGTTCTTC	CASSPGGGAWDEQFF
TRBV11-2	TRBJ2-1	TRBD2	.	TGTGCCAGCAGCTTAGCTAGCGGGGGGGCGGATGAGCAGTTCTTC	CASSLASGGADEQFF
TRBV29-1	TRBJ2-4	.	once	TGCAGCGTCTGGGGCCCCAGGCCCCAAAACATTCAGTACTTC	CSVWGPRPQNIQYF
TRBV7-2	TRBJ2-1	.	.	TGTGCCAGCAGCTTAGTAGAGCGGGAGCAGTTCTTC	CASSLVEREQFF
TRBV5-4	TRBJ1-1	.	once	TGTGCCAGCAGCTTGTGGCAGGCCATGAACACTGAAGCTTTCTTT	CASSLWQAMNTEAFF
TRBV7-8	TRBJ2-7	TRBD2	.	TGTGCCAGCAGCCCTGGGGGGGAGGTCAACGAGCAGTACTTC	CASSPGGEVNEQYF
TRBV19	TRBJ1-1	.	.	TGTGCCAGTAAACAGGGTGCCACTGAAGCTTTCTTT	CASKQGATEAFF
TRBV4-1	TRBJ2-2	.	few	TGCGCCAGCAGCCAGGTGATTTCGGGGGCCGGGGAGCTGTTTTTT	CASSQVISGAGELFF
TRBV5-1	TRBJ2-1	TRBD2	.	TGCGCCAGCAGCCCGAAGCGGGGGCTTTACAATGAGCAGTTCTTC	CASSPKRGLYNEQFF
TRBV11-3	TRBJ1-2	.	.	TGTGCCAGCAGCTCATCTCGTAGATATGGCTACACCTTC	CASSSSRRYGYTF
TRBV9	TRBJ2-1	TRBD2	few	TGTGCCAGCAGCGCCAGACTAGCGGGGCAGTACAATGAGCAGTTCTTC	CASSARLAGQYNEQFF
TRBV29-1	TRBJ1-1	TRBD1	.	TGCAGCGTTGAAGATGGACAGGCCGAGCTTATGAACACTGAAGCTTTCTTT	CSVEDGQAELMNTEAFF
TRBV25-1	TRBJ1-1	.	.	TGTGCCAGCACTCACGGGGTAAGAACGAACACTGAAGCTTTCTTT	CASTHGVRTNTEAFF
TRBV11-2	TRBJ2-1	TRBD2	few	TGTGCCAGCAGCTACGGGACTAGTTTTCGGGATGAGCAGTTCTTC	CASSYGTSFRDEQFF
TRBV28	TRBJ1-5	TRBD1	.	TGTGCCAGCAGTTATACAGGGGGCAGCCAGCCCCAGCATTTT	CASSYTGGSQPQHF
TRBV4-1	TRBJ1-3	TRBD1	.	TGCGCCAGCAGCCCAACAGGGGCTTCTGGAAACACCATATATTTT	CASSPTGASGNTIYF
TRBV7-9	TRBJ1-1	.	.	TGTGCCAGCAGCTTATCCGGGTGGACTGAAGCTTTCTTT	CASSLSGWTEAFF
TRBV4-1	TRBJ2-7	TRBD1	few	TGCGCCAGCAGCCAAAAACAGGGGAACCAGTACGAGCAGTACTTC	CASSQKQGNQYEQYF
TRBV11-2	TRBJ2-3	TRBD1	.	TGTGCCAGCAGCTCGGACAGGGAAGGAGATACGCAGTATTTT	CASSSDREGDTQYF
TRBV4-1	TRBJ2-7	.	few	TGCGCCAGCAGCCAAGGGCAGTATACCTACGAGCAGTACTTC	CASSQGQYTYEQYF
TRBV9	TRBJ1-1	.	.	TGTGCCAGCAATTCTCGGGGGAACACTGAAGCTTTCTTT	CASNSRGNTEAFF
TRBV10-1	TRBJ2-7	TRBD2	.	TGCGCCAGCAGTGAGAGAAGGAGACTAGCGGGGGATTGGGGCGAGCAGTACTTC	CASSERRRLAGDWGEQYF
TRBV5-1	TRBJ2-3	TRBD2	few	TGCGCCAGCAGCCCCGGGACTAGCGGGGGGCTAGATACGCAGTATTTT	CASSPGTSGGLDTQYF
TRBV21-1	TRBJ2-7	.	.	TGTGCCAGCAGAAGCGGTCGGGGATCATCCGAGGCCGCCGAGCAGTACTTC	CASRSGRGSSEAAEQYF
TRBV7-9	TRBJ2-1	TRBD1	.	TGTGCCGGAAGGACAGGGTCTTACAATGAGCAGTTCTTC	CAGRTGSYNEQFF
TRBV6-1	TRBJ2-7	.	.	TGTGCCAGCAGTGAAGGGGCCTTCTTCTACGAGCAGTACTTC	CASSEGAFFYEQYF
TRBV5-1	TRBJ2-2	.	.	TGCGCCAGCAGCTTGGAAGCGAATAGGAACACCGGGGAGCTGTTTTTT	CASSLEANRNTGELFF